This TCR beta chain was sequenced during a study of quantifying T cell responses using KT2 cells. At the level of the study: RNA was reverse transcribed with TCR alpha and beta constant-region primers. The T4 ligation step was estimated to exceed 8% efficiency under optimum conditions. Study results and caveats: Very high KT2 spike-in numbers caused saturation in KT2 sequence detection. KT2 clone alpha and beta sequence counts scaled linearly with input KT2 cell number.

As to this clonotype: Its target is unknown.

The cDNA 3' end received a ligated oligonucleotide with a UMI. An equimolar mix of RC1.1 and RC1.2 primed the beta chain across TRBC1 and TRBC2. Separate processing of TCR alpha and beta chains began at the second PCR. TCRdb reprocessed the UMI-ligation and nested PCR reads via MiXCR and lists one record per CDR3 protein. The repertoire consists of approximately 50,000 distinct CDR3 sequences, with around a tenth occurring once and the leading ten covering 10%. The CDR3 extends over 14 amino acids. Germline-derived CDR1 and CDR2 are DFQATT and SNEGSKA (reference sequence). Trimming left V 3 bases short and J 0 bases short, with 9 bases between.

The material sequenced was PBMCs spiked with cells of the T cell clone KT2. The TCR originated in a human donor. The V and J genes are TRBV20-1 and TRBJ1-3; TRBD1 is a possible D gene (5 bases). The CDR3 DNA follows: TGCAGTGCTAGTCACAGGCTCTCTGGAAACACCATATATTTT. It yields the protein CSASHRLSGNTIYF.